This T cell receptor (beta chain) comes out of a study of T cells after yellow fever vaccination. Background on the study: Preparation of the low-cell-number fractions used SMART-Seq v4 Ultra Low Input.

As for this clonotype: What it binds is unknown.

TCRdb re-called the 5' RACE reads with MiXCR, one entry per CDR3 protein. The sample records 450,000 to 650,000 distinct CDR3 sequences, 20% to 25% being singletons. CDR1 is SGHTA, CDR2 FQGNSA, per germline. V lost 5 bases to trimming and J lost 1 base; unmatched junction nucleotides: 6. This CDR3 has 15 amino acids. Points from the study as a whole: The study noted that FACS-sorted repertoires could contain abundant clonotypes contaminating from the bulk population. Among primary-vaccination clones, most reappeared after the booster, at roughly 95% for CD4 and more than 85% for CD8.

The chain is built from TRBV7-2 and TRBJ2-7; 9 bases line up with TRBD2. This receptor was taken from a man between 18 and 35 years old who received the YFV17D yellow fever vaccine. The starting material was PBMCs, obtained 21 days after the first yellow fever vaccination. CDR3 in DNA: TGTGCCAGCAGCGGAGCGGGGGGCAGGTCCTACGAGCAGTACTTC. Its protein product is CASSGAGGRSYEQYF.